The T cell receptor beta chain described here comes from a study of blood T cell repertoires in COVID-19. Study-wide background: Whether acute or convalescent, the COVID-19 samples came from the United States, Italy and Spain.

Germline-derived CDR1 and CDR2 are MNHEY and SMNVEV (reference sequence). The CDR3 extends over 15 amino acids. V trimming: 2 bases; J trimming: 8 bases; junction bases outside the gene matches: 8. Measured with immunoSEQ multiplex PCR; TCRdb has only the in-frame clones, and not every one. The repertoire holds approximately 94,000 clones, with about 90% as singletons. The clonotype originates from a man between 25 and 39 years old in a cohort sampled during active COVID-19. The chain is built from TRBV27 and TRBJ1-3; TRBD1 agrees at 8 bases. Sequencing was done on a sample of peripheral blood. This CDR3 is CASSLLPDRGHTIYF. The CDR3 coding sequence is TGTGCCAGCAGTTTACTACCAGACAGGGGCCACACCATATATTTT.